These T cell receptor beta chains were read from a single sample in a study of regulatory T cells in long-lasting Graves disease. One entry per CDR3 protein, called by TCRdb with MiXCR from the multiplex PCR reads. This sample yields some 490,000 distinct CDR3 sequences, of which approximately 12% are seen a single time; about 8.3% belongs to the top ten. The same sample was also studied in work on T cells in Graves' hyperthyroidism and ophthalmopathy.

Sequencing was performed on peripheral blood mononuclear cells (PBMCs), taken at new diagnosis, from a patient treated with antithyroid drugs. These receptor sequences come from a woman aged 25-40 years with Graves disease. Both conserved end residues are part of each CDR3. The D gene is left open where the match is weak. Clone size appears in some rows only: once, few, many, or a class for an expanded clone.

v_gene	abundance	d_gene	len	j_gene	CDR3nt	CDR3aa
TRBV6-2/TRBV6-3	few	TRBD1	15	TRBJ2-1	TGTGCCACCCGACCCGGGACAGGGGGAGAATATGAGCAGTTCTTC	CATRPGTGGEYEQFF
TRBV28	many	TRBD1	16	TRBJ1-1	TGTGCCAGCAGTTTTGGGACTTCAGGGGGGAACACTGAAGCTTTCTTT	CASSFGTSGGNTEAFF
TRBV7-9	.	TRBD1	15	TRBJ2-7	TGTGCCAGCAGCCACCGGGGACAGGCTGTAAACGAGCAGTACTTC	CASSHRGQAVNEQYF
TRBV6-1	few	.	14	TRBJ2-6	TGTGCCAGCAATCCGTCCTCTGGGGCCAACGTCCTGACTTTC	CASNPSSGANVLTF
TRBV3-1	few	TRBD2	16	TRBJ2-7	TGTGCCAGCAGCCAAGTGGGGGGGACTCGCGTCTACGAGCAGTACTTC	CASSQVGGTRVYEQYF
TRBV30	many	.	13	TRBJ1-1	TGTGCCTGGAGTCTAGAACAGGGTACTGAAGCTTTCTTT	CAWSLEQGTEAFF
TRBV11-1	.	.	17	TRBJ1-2	TGTGCCAGCAGCTTAGTTGGCAGGGCGGTGACGGACTATGGCTACACCTTC	CASSLVGRAVTDYGYTF
TRBV2	many	.	15	TRBJ1-5	TGTGCCAGCAGTGAAGCGCAGGGTCTTTATCAGCCCCAGCATTTT	CASSEAQGLYQPQHF
TRBV11-2	few	.	14	TRBJ2-1	TGTGCCAGCAGCCCACAGGGCGGGGGAAGAGAGCAGTTCTTC	CASSPQGGGREQFF
TRBV6-1	many	TRBD1	13	TRBJ2-7	TGTGCCAGCAGTCAGACAGGGCGTTTGGTGCAGTACTTC	CASSQTGRLVQYF
TRBV6-2/TRBV6-3	many	.	15	TRBJ2-4	TGTGCCAGCAGTGAATGGCAAGGCGGCAAAAACATTCAGTACTTC	CASSEWQGGKNIQYF
TRBV18	.	.	20	TRBJ2-7	TGTGCCAGCTCACCACCTTTCACACTAACCGGGCCTATACTAACCTACGAGCAGTACTTC	CASSPPFTLTGPILTYEQYF
TRBV2	many	TRBD2	17	TRBJ2-1	TGTGCCAGCAAGTTGGTAGCGGGGGGGGTCTCCTACAATGAGCAGTTCTTC	CASKLVAGGVSYNEQFF
TRBV11-3	.	TRBD2	12	TRBJ2-3	TGTGCCAGCAGCTTAGACCGGGAGGGGCAGTATTTT	CASSLDREGQYF
TRBV12-3/TRBV12-4	many	.	13	TRBJ2-7	TGTGCCAGCGGCCCGGGGGCTTCCTACGAGCAGTACTTC	CASGPGASYEQYF
TRBV6-1	few	TRBD1	17	TRBJ2-1	TGTGCCAGCAGTGTACCGGGACAGGGGTACGCCTACAATGAGCAGTTCTTC	CASSVPGQGYAYNEQFF
TRBV6-2/TRBV6-3	many	.	14	TRBJ1-6	TGTGCCAGCAGTTACGATAGACTCAATTCACCCCTCCACTTT	CASSYDRLNSPLHF
TRBV18	many	TRBD1	14	TRBJ1-1	TGTGCCAGCTCACTAGGGACAGTGAGCACTGAAGCTTTCTTT	CASSLGTVSTEAFF
TRBV7-8	many	.	13	TRBJ2-1	TGTGCCAGCAGCACGGACAGCTACAATGAGCAGTTCTTC	CASSTDSYNEQFF
TRBV11-2	many	.	16	TRBJ2-4	TGTGCCAGCAGCTTAGAGGTCCCGCTAGCCAAAAACATTCAGTACTTC	CASSLEVPLAKNIQYF
TRBV20-1	many	.	16	TRBJ2-3	TGCAGTGCTATCCTTCGGTTCGCTAGCACCACAGATACGCAGTATTTT	CSAILRFASTTDTQYF
TRBV5-1	.	.	13	TRBJ2-4	TGCGCCAGCAGCCCGGGGGATAAAAACATTCAGTACTTC	CASSPGDKNIQYF
TRBV11-2	many	.	13	TRBJ1-1	TGTGCCAGCAGCTCGGGGGGAACCACTGAAGCTTTCTTT	CASSSGGTTEAFF
TRBV13	.	.	15	TRBJ2-3	TGTGCCAGCAGCACAGAGGGGGAGGGAGCAGATACGCAGTATTTT	CASSTEGEGADTQYF
TRBV11-3	many	TRBD2	14	TRBJ2-7	TGTGCCAGCAGCTTCGGCGGGAGACCCGACGAGCAGTACTTC	CASSFGGRPDEQYF
TRBV7-9	few	TRBD1	15	TRBJ2-2	TGTGCCAGCAGCTCCCGGGACAGGGCCACCGGGGAGCTGTTTTTT	CASSSRDRATGELFF
TRBV6-1	.	.	15	TRBJ1-4	TGTGCCAGCAGTGAAAGGACACCGGCGGATGAAAAACTGTTTTTT	CASSERTPADEKLFF
TRBV2	.	TRBD1	13	TRBJ2-1	TGTGCCAGCAGATTACAGGGGGCCAATGAGCAGTTCTTC	CASRLQGANEQFF
TRBV6-1	.	.	16	TRBJ2-2	TGTGCCAGCAGCGAGCGGCTAGCGCCCGAGGCCGGGGAGCTGTTTTTT	CASSERLAPEAGELFF
TRBV6-2/TRBV6-3	.	TRBD1	16	TRBJ2-3	TGTGCCAGCACTTACGGACAGGGGGAAGGCACAGATACGCAGTATTTT	CASTYGQGEGTDTQYF
TRBV20-1	few	TRBD1	16	TRBJ2-1	TGCAGTGCTAGGAAACAGGGGAATCCTATCCCCAATGAGCAGTTCTTC	CSARKQGNPIPNEQFF
TRBV6-5	.	.	15	TRBJ2-5	TGTGCCAGCAGTTACTCGTTACGGGGATTGGAGACCCAGTACTTC	CASSYSLRGLETQYF
TRBV28	many	.	18	TRBJ2-2	TGTGCCACTTGGGGGGCAGGGCCTTTTCACGCGAACACCGGGGAGCTGTTTTTT	CATWGAGPFHANTGELFF
TRBV6-2/TRBV6-3	many	.	14	TRBJ2-1	TGTGCCAGCGGAGGGGAGGCGAAGGTCAATGAGCAGTTCTTC	CASGGEAKVNEQFF
TRBV9	many	TRBD1	15	TRBJ2-5	TGTGCCAGCAGCGAGGGCAGGGGGCTACAGGAGACCCAGTACTTC	CASSEGRGLQETQYF
TRBV28	many	.	17	TRBJ2-2	TGTGCCAGCAGTTTTCCTCAGGTTTACGCGAACACCGGGGAGCTGTTTTTT	CASSFPQVYANTGELFF
TRBV11-2	.	.	18	TRBJ2-1	TGTGCCAGCAGCCTGGGCCCACTACTAGCCCAACGCTACAATGAGCAGTTCTTC	CASSLGPLLAQRYNEQFF
TRBV15	.	.	14	TRBJ2-5	TGTGCCACCAGCCCCTTGTTCGGGGTGGGGACCCAGTACTTC	CATSPLFGVGTQYF
TRBV7-8	many	.	18	TRBJ1-5	TGTGCCAGCAGCTCGGATGGGCAGGGGCTTTATAGCAATCAGCCCCAGCATTTT	CASSSDGQGLYSNQPQHF